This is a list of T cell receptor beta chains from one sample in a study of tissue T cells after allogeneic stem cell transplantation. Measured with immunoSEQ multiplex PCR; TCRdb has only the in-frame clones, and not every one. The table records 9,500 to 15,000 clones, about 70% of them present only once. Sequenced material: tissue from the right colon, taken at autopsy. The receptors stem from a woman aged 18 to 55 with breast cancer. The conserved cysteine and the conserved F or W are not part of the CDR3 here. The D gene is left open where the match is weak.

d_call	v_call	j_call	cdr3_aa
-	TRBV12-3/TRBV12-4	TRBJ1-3	ASIGVKGDTIY
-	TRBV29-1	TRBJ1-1	SVSLGSWNDGSEAF
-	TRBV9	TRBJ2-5	ASSVDSAPRETQY
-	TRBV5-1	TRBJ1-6	ASSSQGMGYNSPLH
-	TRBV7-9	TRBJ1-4	ASSKEGEKLF
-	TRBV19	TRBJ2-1	ASSIVARLRSNEQF
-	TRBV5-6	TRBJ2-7	ASSPGLAYEQY
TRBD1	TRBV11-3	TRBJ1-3	ASSPGTGRNTIY
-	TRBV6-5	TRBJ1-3	ASSSNRFSGNTIY
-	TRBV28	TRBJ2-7	ASSLTGRSYEQY
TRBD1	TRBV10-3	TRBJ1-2	AIRVDRENGYT
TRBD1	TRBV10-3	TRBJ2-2	AISEFVDRPQNLTGELF
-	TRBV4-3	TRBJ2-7	ASSRTPILGSSSSYEQY
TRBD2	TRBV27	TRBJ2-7	ASSPGTSGSYFSYEQY
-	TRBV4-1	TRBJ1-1	ASSPRWGQNTEAF
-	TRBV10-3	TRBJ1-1	AISEGAPYTEAF
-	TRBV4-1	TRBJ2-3	ASSQDNWKAGSTDTQY
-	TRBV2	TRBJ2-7	ASSRNEYEQY
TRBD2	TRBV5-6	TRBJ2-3	ASSSTVAGGGDTQY
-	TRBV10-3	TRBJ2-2	AAGRAGLGTGELF
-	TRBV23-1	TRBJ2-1	ATTRSDTYNEQF
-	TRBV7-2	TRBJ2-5	ASSLARSETQY
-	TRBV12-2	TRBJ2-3	ASRLAGTTSGGTDTQY
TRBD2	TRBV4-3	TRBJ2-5	ASSKGLAGDLETQY
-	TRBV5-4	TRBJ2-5	ASSLPGQKETQY
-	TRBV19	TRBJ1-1	ASRGARVEAF
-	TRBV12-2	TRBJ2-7	ASRLVSGGGGSYEQY
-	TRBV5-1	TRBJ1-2	ASTPGAGGYT
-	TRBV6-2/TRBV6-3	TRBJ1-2	ASSYVSGYGYT
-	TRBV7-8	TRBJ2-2	ASSLADSNTGELF
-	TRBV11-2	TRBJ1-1	ASSLDGTGANTEAF
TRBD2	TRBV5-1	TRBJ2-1	ASSLVIAGGNEQF
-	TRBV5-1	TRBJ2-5	ASRELLDGSQY
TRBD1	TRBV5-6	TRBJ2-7	ASSTGTVYSYEQY
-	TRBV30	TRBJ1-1	AWTPRPNTEAF
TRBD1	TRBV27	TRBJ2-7	ASSWTGVSEQY
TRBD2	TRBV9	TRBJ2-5	ASSVAGEGETQY
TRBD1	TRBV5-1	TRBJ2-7	ASSYRGQRDEQY
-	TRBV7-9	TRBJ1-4	ASRVGRGDEKLF
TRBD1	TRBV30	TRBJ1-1	AWTLAGTANTEAF
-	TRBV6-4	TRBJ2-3	ASSDGGATDTQY
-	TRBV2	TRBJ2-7	ASTLGSQGEQY
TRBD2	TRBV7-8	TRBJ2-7	ASSFGGGGYEQY
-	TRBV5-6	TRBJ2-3	ASSLGAGLTDTQY
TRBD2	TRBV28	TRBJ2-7	ASSTPGTSGGKDEQY
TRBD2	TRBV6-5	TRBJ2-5	ASSYRLAGKETQY
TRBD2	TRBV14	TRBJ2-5	ASSLLSGTGETQY
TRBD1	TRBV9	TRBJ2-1	ASSSPPTGAYNEQF
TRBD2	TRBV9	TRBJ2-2	ASSVFGGRGTGELF
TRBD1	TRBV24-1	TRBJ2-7	ATSAFLQGAIYEQY
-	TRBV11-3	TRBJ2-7	ASSRQDNEQY
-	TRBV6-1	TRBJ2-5	ASSESRGTETQY
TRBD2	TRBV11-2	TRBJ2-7	ASSSTASGGAYEQY
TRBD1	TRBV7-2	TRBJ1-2	ASSPQGGGGYT